The clone carrying this T cell receptor (beta chain) occurred many times. Genomic DNA constituted the template upon which TCR beta VDJ and CDR3 profiling was performed. TCRdb fed the reads into MiXCR, producing one record per CDR3 protein. The sample yields a few hundred thousand distinct CDR3 sequences, around three fifths seen once. The data are from a study of CD8+CD57+ T cells in acquired aplastic anemia. The CDR3 contains 16 residues. Trimming took off 0 bases at V and 0 bases at J, with 10 bases between the two ends. Germline V lookup: CDR1 SGHRS, CDR2 YFSETQ. The source is a human donor with severe aplastic anemia or a healthy control (not recorded which). This rearrangement joins TRBV5-1 to TRBJ1-3, with D unresolved. The sample comprised sorted CD4+, CD8+, or CD8+CD57+ T cells (not recorded which) from PBMCs. The CDR3 DNA reads as TGCGCCAGCAGCTTGGGGGCGGCCATCTCTGGAAACACCATATATTTT. Translation gives CASSLGAAISGNTIYF.